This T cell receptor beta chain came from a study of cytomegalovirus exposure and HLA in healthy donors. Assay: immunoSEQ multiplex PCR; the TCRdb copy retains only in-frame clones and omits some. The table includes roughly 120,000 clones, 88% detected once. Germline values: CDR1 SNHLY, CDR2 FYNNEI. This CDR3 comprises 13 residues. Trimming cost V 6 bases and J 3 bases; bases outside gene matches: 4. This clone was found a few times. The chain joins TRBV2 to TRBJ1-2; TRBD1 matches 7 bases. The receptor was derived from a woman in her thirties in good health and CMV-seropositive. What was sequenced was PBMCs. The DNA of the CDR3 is TGTGCCAGCAGCGTACAGGGGCACTATGGCTACACCTTC. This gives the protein CASSVQGHYGYTF.